These 9 T cell receptor beta chains were all obtained from the same sample, sequenced in a study of control samples from healthy donors and cancer patients (dated by TCRdb to between 2020 and 2021). The library was generated by the immunoSEQ multiplex PCR assay. TCRdb re-hosts the immuneACCESS table, in-frame sequences only. Its copies lack some clones; in the studies checked, an unresolved V gene accounts for under half of them, and the cause for the rest is not known. The sample includes under 200,000 clones, with approximately 96% observed a single time. About 8.5% of the sample belongs to the ten largest clones. Specimen: blood. All receptors come from a woman in her forties in good health.

The chain has TRBV7-2 and TRBJ2-3; tentatively, D is TRBD1 (5 bases). Germline CDR1 SGHTA, CDR2 FQGNSA. This CDR3 is 13 amino acids long. V lost 5 bases and J 6 bases, leaving 12 bases between the germline ends. The CDR3 reads CASSPRRADTQYF. CDR3 DNA: TGTGCCAGCAGCCCCCGCAGGGCTGATACGCAGTATTTT.

This chain joins TRBV7-2 and TRBJ1-2, with D maybe TRBD1 (5 bases). CDR3 length equals 15 residues. The ends were cut back, 0 bases at V and 5 bases at J, with 13 bases in the middle. Germline V lookup: CDR1 SGHTA, CDR2 FQGNSA. CDR3 in DNA: TGTGCCAGCAGCTTAGCCTGGGGGGACCGGTATGGCTACACCTTC. As protein: CASSLAWGDRYGYTF. Full variable domain (outside the CDR3, taken from reference TRBV7-2 and TRBJ1-2): GAGVSQSPSNKVTEKGKDVELRCDPISGHTALYWYRQSLGQGLEFLIYFQGNSAPDKSGLPSDRFSAERTGGSVSTLTIQRTQQEDSAVYLCASSLAWGDRYGYTFGSGTRLTVV.

The chain combines TRBV2 with TRBJ1-2; tentative D call: TRBD1 (6 bases). The germline gives CDR1 SNHLY, CDR2 FYNNEI. This CDR3 spans 13 amino acids. Trimming pared 7 bases from V and 8 bases from J, leaving 17 bases between. CDR3 bases: TGTGCCAGCACCCTTGGGACACTGCAAGGCTACACCTTC. It is translated as CASTLGTLQGYTF.

The chain employs TRBV19 and TRBJ1-1; D perhaps matches TRBD1 (5 bases). Germline CDR1 is LNHDA and CDR2 is SQIVND (reference sequence). V was trimmed by 3 bases and J by 8 bases, leaving 10 bases between them. The CDR3 is 12 amino acids. The CDR3: CASSIPAGEAFF. Written as DNA, the CDR3 is TGTGCCAGTAGTATCCCGGCAGGGGAAGCTTTCTTT.

The chain has TRBV27 and TRBJ2-3; 7 bases align to TRBD2. Unmatched junction bases numbered 14, after V lost 5 bases and J lost 0 bases. The CDR3 has 18 residues. Germline V gene sequence: CDR1 MNHEY, CDR2 SMNVEV (reference sequence). The CDR3 region is CASSLPGTKLGSTDTQYF. In DNA, the CDR3 is TGTGCCAGCAGTCTGCCCGGGACTAAACTAGGGAGCACAGATACGCAGTATTTT.

This clone was picked up a small number of times. The chain combines TRBV6-6 with TRBJ2-7, with D uncertain. The CDR3 is 14 amino acids. Between the trimmed V and J ends, which lost 0 bases and 4 bases, there was a span of 10 bases. Per germline, CDR1 MNHNY and CDR2 SVGAGI (reference sequence). The CDR3 DNA is TGTGCCAGCAGTTACTCGGCCGGATTTTACGAGCAGTACTTC. This gives the protein CASSYSAGFYEQYF.

V gene TRBV6-5 combines with J gene TRBJ2-7; a weak D match, TRBD2 (7 bases). V lost 5 bases and J 4 bases, leaving 18 bases between the germline ends. CDR1 is MNHEY and CDR2 is SVGAGI in the germline V gene. CDR3 size: 15 residues. As DNA, the CDR3 is TGTGCCAGCAGTACCCGAGGGGGGGGCAGGTACGAGCAGTACTTC. Encoded protein: CASSTRGGGRYEQYF.

The chain joins TRBV6-2 or TRBV6-3 to TRBJ1-1; D is unclear. Germline CDR1 and CDR2: MNHEY and SVGEGT. V lost 5 bases and J 8 bases, leaving 15 bases between the germline ends. The CDR3 contains 13 residues. The CDR3 nucleotides read TGTGCCAGCAGTACCGGCATCAAAGAGGAAGCTTTCTTT. Protein sequence: CASSTGIKEEAFF.

About this clone itself: The sample carries other DNA sequences with the same CDR3. The chain combines TRBV9 with TRBJ1-3; D is ambiguous. Trimming pared 0 bases from V and 0 bases from J, leaving 4 bases between. The CDR3 contains 14 residues. Per the germline V gene, CDR1 is SGDLS and CDR2 is YYNGEE. The CDR3 region has the DNA TGTGCCAGCAGCGTAGCCAACTCTGGAAACACCATATATTTT. Protein: CASSVANSGNTIYF.